There are a few counts of the clone carrying this TCR beta chain. The antigen is unknown. This sample stems from a study of CD8 T cells in ankylosing spondylitis. Study conclusions and caveats: In synovial fluid and blood from reactive arthritis, some motif variants were previously reported. A TCR beta motif made of fewer than ten highly homologous variants seemed typical of ankylosing spondylitis blood.

Quantitative molecular-barcoded 5'-RACE generated the TCR beta libraries. From the 5' RACE reads, TCRdb called clonotypes with MiXCR, one entry per CDR3 protein. The table shows about 220,000 distinct CDR3 sequences, with approximately 20% occurring only once. The CDR3 consists of 19 residues. V was clipped by 3 bases and J by 2 bases; unmatched bases: 11. Germline V gene sequence: CDR1 SGDLS, CDR2 YYNGEE. The source of this sequence is a male donor with ankylosing spondylitis. Sample: blood, either unsorted or a sorted T cell fraction (not recorded which). V is TRBV9 and J is TRBJ2-1, with 13 positions matching TRBD2. Written as DNA, the CDR3 is TGTGCCAGCAGCGGCGTGGATCGGACTAGCGGGAGTGCCTACAATGAGCAGTTCTTC. This codes for CASSGVDRTSGSAYNEQFF. The full variable domain, its missing parts supplied by reference TRBV9 and TRBJ2-1, is DSGVTQTPKHLITATGQRVTLRCSPRSGDLSVYWYQQSLDQGLQFLIQYYNGEERAKGNILERFSAQQFPDLHSELNLSSLELGDSALYFCASSGVDRTSGSAYNEQFFGPGTRLTVL.